This T cell receptor (beta chain) derives from a study of radiotherapy plus CTLA-4 blockade in lung cancer. Each patient with chemo-refractory metastatic non-small-cell lung cancer was treated with focal radiation plus CTLA-4 blockade using ipilimumab. Germline CDR1 and CDR2: KGHSH and LQKENI. Trimming cost V 5 bases and J 0 bases, with 10 bases left between them. The CDR3 is 14 amino acids. The table came from immunoSEQ multiplex PCR; TCRdb's copy has only in-frame clones and leaves some out. The sample lists some 90,000 clones, around 83% occurring once. The sequence came from a human donor with non-small cell lung cancer who had stable disease on radiotherapy plus ipilimumab. The sample was peripheral blood, taken from a patient treated with radiotherapy plus ipilimumab. This chain joins TRBV18 and TRBJ1-1; weak D call: TRBD1 (5 bases). The CDR3 loop reads CASSIRGMNTEAFF. The CDR3 DNA follows: TGTGCCAGCTCAATTAGGGGAATGAACACTGAAGCTTTCTTT.